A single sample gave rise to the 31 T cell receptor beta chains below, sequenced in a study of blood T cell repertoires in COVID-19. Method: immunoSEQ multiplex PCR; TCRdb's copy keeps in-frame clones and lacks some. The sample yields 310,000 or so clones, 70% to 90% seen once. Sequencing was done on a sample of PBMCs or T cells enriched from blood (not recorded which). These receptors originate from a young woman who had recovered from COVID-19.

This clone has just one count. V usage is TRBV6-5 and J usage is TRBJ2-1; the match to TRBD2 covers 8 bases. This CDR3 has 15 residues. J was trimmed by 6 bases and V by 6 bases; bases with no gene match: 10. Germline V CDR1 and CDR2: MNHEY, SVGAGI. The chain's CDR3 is CASSMSGGPSNEQFF. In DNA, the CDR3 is TGTGCCAGCAGCATGAGCGGGGGCCCGAGCAATGAGCAGTTCTTC.

Here the CDR3 DNA reads TGTGCCAGCAGCAACCCGGGGGGCGGCAATCAGCCCCAGCATTTT. It encodes CASSNPGGGNQPQHF. The J gene is TRBJ1-5, the V gene TRBV7-9; D perhaps matches TRBD1 (6 bases). Germline-derived CDR1 and CDR2 are SEHNR and FQNEAQ (reference sequence). The CDR3 has 15 amino acids. The V gene lost 5 bases and the J gene lost 2 bases, with 13 bases spanning the gap.

Here the CDR3 DNA reads TGTGCCAGCAGACCCGACATAGAAATCTACGAGCCCCAGCATTTT. It encodes CASRPDIEIYEPQHF. The chain has TRBV6-5 and TRBJ1-5; D not certain. V shed 6 bases and J shed 8 bases, with 20 bases lying between them. Looked up from germline, CDR1 is MNHEY and CDR2 is SVGAGI. This CDR3 has 15 residues.

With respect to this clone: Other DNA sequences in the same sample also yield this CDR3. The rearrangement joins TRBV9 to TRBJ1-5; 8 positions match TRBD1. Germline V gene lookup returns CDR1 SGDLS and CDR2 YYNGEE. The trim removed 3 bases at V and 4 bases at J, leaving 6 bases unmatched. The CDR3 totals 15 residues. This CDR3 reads CASSETGDPNQPQHF. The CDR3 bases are TGTGCCAGCAGCGAGACAGGGGACCCGAATCAGCCCCAGCATTTT.

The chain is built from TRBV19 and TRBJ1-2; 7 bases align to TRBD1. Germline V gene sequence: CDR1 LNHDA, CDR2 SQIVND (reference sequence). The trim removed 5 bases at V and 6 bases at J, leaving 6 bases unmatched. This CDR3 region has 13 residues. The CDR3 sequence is CASSGAGQNGYTF. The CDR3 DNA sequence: TGTGCCAGTAGTGGGGCGGGACAGAATGGCTACACCTTC.

CDR3 amino acids: CASSVQGDEQYF. In nucleotides, the CDR3 is TGTGCCAGCAGCGTACAGGGGGACGAGCAGTACTTC. The chain is built from TRBV9 and TRBJ2-7; 7 nucleotides align to TRBD1. Germline V gene sequence: CDR1 SGDLS, CDR2 YYNGEE. The trim removed 1 base at V and 5 bases at J, leaving 0 bases unmatched. CDR3 size: 12 residues.

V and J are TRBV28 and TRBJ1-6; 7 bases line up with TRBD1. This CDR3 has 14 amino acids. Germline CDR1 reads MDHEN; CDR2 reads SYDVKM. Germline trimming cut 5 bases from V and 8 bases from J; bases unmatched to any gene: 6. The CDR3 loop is CASSPIGQDSPLHF. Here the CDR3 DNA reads TGTGCCAGCAGTCCCATCGGACAGGATTCACCCCTCCACTTT.

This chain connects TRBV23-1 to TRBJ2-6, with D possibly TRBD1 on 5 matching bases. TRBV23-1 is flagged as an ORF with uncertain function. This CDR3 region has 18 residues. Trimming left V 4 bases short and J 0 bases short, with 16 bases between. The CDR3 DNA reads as TGCGCCAGCAGTCGTCGGGCTGGGGCCGGCTCTGGGGCCAACGTCCTGACTTTC. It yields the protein CASSRRAGAGSGANVLTF.

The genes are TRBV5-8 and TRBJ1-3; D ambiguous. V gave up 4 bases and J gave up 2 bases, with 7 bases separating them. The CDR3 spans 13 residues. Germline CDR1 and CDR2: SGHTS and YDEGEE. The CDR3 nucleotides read TGTGCCAGCAGCGCGAAAACTGGAAACACCATATATTTT. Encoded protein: CASSAKTGNTIYF.

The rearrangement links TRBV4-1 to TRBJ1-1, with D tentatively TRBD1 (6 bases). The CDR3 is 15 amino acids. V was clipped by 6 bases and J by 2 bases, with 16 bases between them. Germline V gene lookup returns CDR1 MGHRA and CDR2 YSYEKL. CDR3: CASSRVGTLNTEAFF. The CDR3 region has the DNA TGCGCCAGCAGTCGAGTAGGGACACTTAACACTGAAGCTTTCTTT.

The DNA of the CDR3 is TGTGCCAGCAGCCAAGCCGGGGATCTCTACGAGCAGTACTTC. Protein sequence: CASSQAGDLYEQYF. This chain links TRBV3-1 (or the pseudogene TRBV3-2) with TRBJ2-7, with a possible D match to TRBD2 (5 bases). The V gene's germline CDR1 is LGHDT and CDR2 YNNKEL (reference sequence). Trimming removed 1 base from V and 3 bases from J, with 10 bases in between. The CDR3 runs 14 residues.

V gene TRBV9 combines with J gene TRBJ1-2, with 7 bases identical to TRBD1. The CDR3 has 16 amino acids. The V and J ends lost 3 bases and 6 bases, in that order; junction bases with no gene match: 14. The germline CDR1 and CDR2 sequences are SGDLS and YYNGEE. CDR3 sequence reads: CASSGEDRRGLDGYTF. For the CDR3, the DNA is TGTGCCAGCAGCGGTGAGGATCGGAGGGGGCTGGATGGCTACACCTTC.

As DNA, the CDR3 is TGTGCCTGGAGTGGCGGGGGATTATCCTACGAGCAGTACTTC. This encodes CAWSGGGLSYEQYF. The chain uses TRBV30 and TRBJ2-7; 7 bases align to TRBD2. Germline CDR1 reads GTSNPN; CDR2 reads SVGIG (reference sequence). Germline trimming cut 1 base from V and 1 base from J; bases unmatched to any gene: 4. This CDR3 region has 14 residues.

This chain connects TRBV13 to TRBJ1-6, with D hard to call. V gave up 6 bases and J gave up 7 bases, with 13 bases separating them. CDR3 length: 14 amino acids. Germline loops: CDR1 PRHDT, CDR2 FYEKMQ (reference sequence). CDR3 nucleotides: TGTGCCAGCAGGGACTCCCTAAGGAATTCACCCCTCCACTTT. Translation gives CASRDSLRNSPLHF. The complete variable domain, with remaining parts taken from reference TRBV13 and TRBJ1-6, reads AAGVIQSPRHLIKEKRETATLKCYPIPRHDTVYWYQQGPGQDPQFLISFYEKMQSDKGSIPDRFSAQQFSDYHSELNMSSLELGDSALYFCASRDSLRNSPLHFGNGTRLTVT.

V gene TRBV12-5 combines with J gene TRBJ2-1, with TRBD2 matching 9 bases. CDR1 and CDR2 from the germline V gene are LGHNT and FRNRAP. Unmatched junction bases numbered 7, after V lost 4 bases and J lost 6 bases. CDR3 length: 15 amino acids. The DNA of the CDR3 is TGTGCTAGTGGTTCCGAGCGGGGGGAGCGCAATGAGCAGTTCTTC. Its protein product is CASGSERGERNEQFF.

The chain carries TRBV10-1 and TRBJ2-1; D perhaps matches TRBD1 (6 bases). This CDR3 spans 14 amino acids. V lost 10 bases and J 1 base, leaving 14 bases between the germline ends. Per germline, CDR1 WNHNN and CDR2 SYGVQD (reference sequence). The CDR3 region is CATQDSGSYNEQFF. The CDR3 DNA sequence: TGCGCCACCCAGGACAGTGGGTCCTACAATGAGCAGTTCTTC.

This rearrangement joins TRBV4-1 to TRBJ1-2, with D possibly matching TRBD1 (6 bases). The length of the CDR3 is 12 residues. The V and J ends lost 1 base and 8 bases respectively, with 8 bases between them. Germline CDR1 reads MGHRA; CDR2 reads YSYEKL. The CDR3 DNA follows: TGCGCCAGCAGCCAAGTGACAGGAGGCTACACCTTC. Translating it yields CASSQVTGGYTF.

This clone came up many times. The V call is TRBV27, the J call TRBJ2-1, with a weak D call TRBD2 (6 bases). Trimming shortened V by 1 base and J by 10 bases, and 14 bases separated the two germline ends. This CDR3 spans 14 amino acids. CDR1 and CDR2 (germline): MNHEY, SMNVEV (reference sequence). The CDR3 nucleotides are TGTGCCAGCAGTTTATTTAGCGGCAGAACGGAGCAGTTCTTC. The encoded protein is CASSLFSGRTEQFF.

The CDR3: CASSKSPGGTEAFF. Written as DNA, the CDR3 is TGTGCCAGCAGCAAAAGCCCGGGTGGGACTGAAGCTTTCTTT. The chain uses TRBV7-3 and TRBJ1-1, with no clear D. Germline V gene data show CDR1 as SGHTA and CDR2 as FQGTGA. The CDR3 is 14 amino acids. V lost 5 bases to trimming and J lost 5 bases, with 15 bases between them. Full variable domain (rest looked up from reference TRBV7-3 and TRBJ1-1): GAGVSQTPSNKVTEKGKYVELRCDPISGHTALYWYRQSLGQGPEFLIYFQGTGAADDSGLPNDRFFAVRPEGSVSTLKIQRTERGDSAVYLCASSKSPGGTEAFFGQGTRLTVV.

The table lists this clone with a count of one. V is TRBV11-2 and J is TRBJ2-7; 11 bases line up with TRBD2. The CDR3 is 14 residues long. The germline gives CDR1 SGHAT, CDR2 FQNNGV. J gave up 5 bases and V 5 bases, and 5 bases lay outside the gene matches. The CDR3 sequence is CASSLSGGAHEQYF. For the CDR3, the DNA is TGTGCCAGCAGCCTTAGCGGGGGGGCACACGAGCAGTACTTC. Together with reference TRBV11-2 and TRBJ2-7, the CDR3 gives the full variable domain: EAGVAQSPRYKIIEKRQSVAFWCNPISGHATLYWYQQILGQGPKLLIQFQNNGVVDDSQLPKDRFSAERLKGVDSTLKIQPAKLEDSAVYLCASSLSGGAHEQYFGPGTRLTVT.

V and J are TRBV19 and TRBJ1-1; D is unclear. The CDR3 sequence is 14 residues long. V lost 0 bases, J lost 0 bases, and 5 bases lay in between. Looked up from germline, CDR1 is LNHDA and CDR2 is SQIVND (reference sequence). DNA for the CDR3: TGTGCCAGTAGTATAGAGGGCGTGAACACTGAAGCTTTCTTT. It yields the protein CASSIEGVNTEAFF.

CDR3 bases: TGTGCCAGCTCGCGAACGACAGTAGCTTACAATGAGCAGTTCTTC. Its protein is CASSRTTVAYNEQFF. This sequence joins TRBV7-3 and TRBJ2-1, with D perhaps matching TRBD1 (5 bases). Germline lookup yields CDR1 SGHTA and CDR2 FQGTGA. V lost 8 bases and J lost 4, with 18 bases in between. The CDR3 extends over 15 amino acids. Combining the CDR3 with reference TRBV7-3 and TRBJ2-1 gives the whole variable domain GAGVSQTPSNKVTEKGKYVELRCDPISGHTALYWYRQSLGQGPEFLIYFQGTGAADDSGLPNDRFFAVRPEGSVSTLKIQRTERGDSAVYLCASSRTTVAYNEQFFGPGTRLTVL.

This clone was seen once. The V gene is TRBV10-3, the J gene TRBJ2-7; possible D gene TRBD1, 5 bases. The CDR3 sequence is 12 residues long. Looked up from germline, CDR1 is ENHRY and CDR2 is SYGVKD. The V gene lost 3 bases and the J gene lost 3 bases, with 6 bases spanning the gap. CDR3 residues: CAISETGYEQYF. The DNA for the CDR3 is TGTGCCATCAGTGAAACAGGCTACGAGCAGTACTTC.

CDR3 amino acids: CASSWGTGVTEAFF. CDR3 DNA sequence: TGTGCCAGCAGCTGGGGTACAGGGGTCACTGAAGCTTTCTTT. V usage is TRBV7-9 and J usage is TRBJ1-1, with 7 bases matching TRBD1. CDR3 length: 14 amino acids. Trimming removed 4 bases from V and 4 bases from J; junction bases left unmatched: 6. Looked up from germline, CDR1 is SEHNR and CDR2 is FQNEAQ (reference sequence). Using reference TRBV7-9 and TRBJ1-1 for the parts outside the CDR3, the full variable domain is DTGVSQNPRHKITKRGQNVTFRCDPISEHNRLYWYRQTLGQGPEFLTYFQNEAQLEKSRLLSDRFSAERPKGSFSTLEIQRTEQGDSAMYLCASSWGTGVTEAFFGQGTRLTVV.

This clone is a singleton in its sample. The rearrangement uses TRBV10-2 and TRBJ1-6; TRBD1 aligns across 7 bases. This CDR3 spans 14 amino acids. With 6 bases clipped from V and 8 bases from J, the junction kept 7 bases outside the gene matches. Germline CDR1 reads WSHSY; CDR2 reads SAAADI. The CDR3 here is CASRRGTADSPLHF. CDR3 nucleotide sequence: TGCGCCAGCAGGCGAGGGACAGCAGATTCACCCCTCCACTTT.

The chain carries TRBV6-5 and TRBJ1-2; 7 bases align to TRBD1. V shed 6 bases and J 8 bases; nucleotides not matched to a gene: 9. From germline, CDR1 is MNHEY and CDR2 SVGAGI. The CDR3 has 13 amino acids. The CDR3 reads CASSPGGVLGYTF. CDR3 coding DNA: TGTGCCAGCAGCCCAGGGGGAGTTCTAGGCTACACCTTC.

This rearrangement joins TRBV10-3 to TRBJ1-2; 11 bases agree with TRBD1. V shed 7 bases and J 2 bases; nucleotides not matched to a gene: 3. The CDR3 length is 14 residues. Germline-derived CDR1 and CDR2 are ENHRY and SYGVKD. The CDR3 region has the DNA TGTGCCATCAACCGGGACAGGGGGAACTATGGCTACACCTTC. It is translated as CAINRDRGNYGYTF.

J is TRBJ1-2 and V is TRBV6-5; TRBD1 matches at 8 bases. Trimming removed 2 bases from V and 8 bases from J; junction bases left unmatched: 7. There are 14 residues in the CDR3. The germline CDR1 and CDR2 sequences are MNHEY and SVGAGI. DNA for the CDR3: TGTGCCAGCAGTTACGACAGGGGAGGAGGCGGCTACACCTTC. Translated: CASSYDRGGGGYTF.

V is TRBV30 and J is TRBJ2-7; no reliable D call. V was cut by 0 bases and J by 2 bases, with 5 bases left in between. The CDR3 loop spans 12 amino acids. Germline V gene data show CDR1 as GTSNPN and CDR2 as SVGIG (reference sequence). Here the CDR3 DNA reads TGTGCCTGGAGTGTTGGCCCCTACGAGCAGTACTTC. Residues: CAWSVGPYEQYF. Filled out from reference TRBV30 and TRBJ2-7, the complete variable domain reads SQTIHQWPATLVQPVGSPLSLECTVEGTSNPNLYWYRQAAGRGLQLLFYSVGIGQISSEVPQNLSASRPQDRQFILSSKKLLLSDSGFYLCAWSVGPYEQYFGPGTRLTVT.

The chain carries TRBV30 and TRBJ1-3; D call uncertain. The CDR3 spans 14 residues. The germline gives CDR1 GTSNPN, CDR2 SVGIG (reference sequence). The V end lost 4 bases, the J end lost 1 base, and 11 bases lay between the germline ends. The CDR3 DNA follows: TGTGCCTGGACCCACACGAATTCTGGAAACACCATATATTTT. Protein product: CAWTHTNSGNTIYF. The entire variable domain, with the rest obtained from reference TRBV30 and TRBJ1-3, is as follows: SQTIHQWPATLVQPVGSPLSLECTVEGTSNPNLYWYRQAAGRGLQLLFYSVGIGQISSEVPQNLSASRPQDRQFILSSKKLLLSDSGFYLCAWTHTNSGNTIYFGEGSWLTVV.

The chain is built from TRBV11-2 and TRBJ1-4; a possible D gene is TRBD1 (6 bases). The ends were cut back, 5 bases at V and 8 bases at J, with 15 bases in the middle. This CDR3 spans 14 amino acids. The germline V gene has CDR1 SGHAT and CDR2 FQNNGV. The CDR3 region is CASSRGQGLEKLFF. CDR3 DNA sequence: TGTGCCAGCAGCAGGGGACAAGGATTGGAAAAACTGTTTTTT. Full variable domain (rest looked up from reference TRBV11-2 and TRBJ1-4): EAGVAQSPRYKIIEKRQSVAFWCNPISGHATLYWYQQILGQGPKLLIQFQNNGVVDDSQLPKDRFSAERLKGVDSTLKIQPAKLEDSAVYLCASSRGQGLEKLFFGSGTQLSVL.